The rows below give T cell receptor beta chains drawn from one sample of a study of cytomegalovirus exposure and HLA in healthy donors. TCRdb keeps only in-frame clones here, not all; method: immunoSEQ multiplex PCR. The sample has some 99,000 clones; 55% to 75% are singletons. The sequenced sample was PBMCs. The receptors shown here come from a woman in her 70s in good health and CMV-seropositive. Each CDR3 is given with its conserved first and last residue. A D gene is named only where the DNA matches it firmly. Only part of the rows carry a size: once, few, many, or a class if the clone is expanded.

CDR3	DNA	J	size	D	V
CASSWGVYNEQFF	TGTGCCAGTAGTTGGGGGGTTTACAATGAGCAGTTCTTC	TRBJ2-1	once	-	TRBV19
CASSPIAGEVNTEAFF	TGTGCCAGCTCACCAATTGCGGGGGAAGTGAACACTGAAGCTTTCTTT	TRBJ1-1	few	-	TRBV18
CASSYSRDPYEQYF	TGTGCCAGCAGTTACTCCCGGGATCCTTACGAGCAGTACTTC	TRBJ2-7	-	-	TRBV6-5
CATSREAGLYNSPLHF	TGTGCCACCAGCAGAGAGGCGGGACTGTATAATTCACCCCTCCACTTT	TRBJ1-6	-	-	TRBV15
CAWSVGGSSYNSPLHF	TGTGCCTGGAGTGTCGGCGGCAGCTCCTATAATTCACCCCTCCACTTT	TRBJ1-6	-	-	TRBV30
CASSLPGPSGGNTGELFF	TGTGCCAGCAGCCTACCGGGCCCTAGCGGGGGGAACACCGGGGAGCTGTTTTTT	TRBJ2-2	-	TRBD2	TRBV4-2
CASSATTGTGGKAFF	TGTGCCAGCAGCGCTACAACCGGGACAGGGGGGAAAGCTTTCTTT	TRBJ1-1	-	TRBD1	TRBV6-6
CASSSFNQPQHF	TGTGCCAGCAGCTCATTTAATCAGCCCCAGCATTTT	TRBJ1-5	-	-	TRBV7-6
CASSPAWGLDYGYTF	TGTGCCAGCAGCCCAGCCTGGGGGCTGGACTATGGCTACACCTTC	TRBJ1-2	-	-	TRBV7-9
CATSRDVGGVGSNQPQHF	TGTGCCACCAGCAGAGATGTTGGGGGGGTTGGAAGCAATCAGCCCCAGCATTTT	TRBJ1-5	-	-	TRBV15
CAWSAILTGGGYTF	TGTGCCTGGAGCGCCATCCTCACAGGGGGTGGCTACACCTTC	TRBJ1-2	few	TRBD1	TRBV30
CASSGGAGTEAFF	TGTGCCTCCTCAGGGGGCGCTGGCACTGAAGCTTTCTTT	TRBJ1-1	-	TRBD1	TRBV10-3
CASSLEGQVNTEAFF	TGTGCCAGCAGCTTAGAGGGACAGGTGAACACTGAAGCTTTCTTT	TRBJ1-1	-	TRBD1	TRBV7-8
CASRTGGIYEQYF	TGTGCCAGCAGAACGGGAGGCATCTACGAGCAGTACTTC	TRBJ2-7	-	TRBD2	TRBV2
CASSWLPGSSNEQFF	TGTGCCAGCAGCTGGCTACCCGGGTCCTCCAATGAGCAGTTCTTC	TRBJ2-1	few	-	TRBV5-6
CASSMERQGGSPLHF	TGTGCCAGTAGTATGGAGCGACAGGGCGGTTCACCCCTCCACTTT	TRBJ1-6	-	TRBD1	TRBV19
CAGWRGLGGETQYF	TGTGCCGGGTGGAGGGGACTAGGTGGAGAGACCCAGTACTTC	TRBJ2-5	-	TRBD2	TRBV2
CASSSPGANVLTF	TGTGCCAGCAGCTCTCCTGGGGCCAACGTCCTGACTTTC	TRBJ2-6	-	-	TRBV7-2
CASAEGRGERPQYF	TGTGCCAGCGCGGAGGGGCGGGGAGAAAGGCCGCAGTATTTT	TRBJ2-3	-	-	TRBV7-2
CASSLSSGGSPGELFF	TGCGCCAGCAGCTTATCTAGCGGGGGGAGTCCCGGGGAGCTGTTTTTT	TRBJ2-2	few	TRBD2	TRBV5-1
CASSYGGTIEETQYF	TGTGCCAGCAGTTACGGAGGGACTATCGAAGAGACCCAGTACTTC	TRBJ2-5	-	TRBD2	TRBV6-5
CASDPGHGYNEQFF	TGCGCCAGTGATCCGGGACACGGGTACAATGAGCAGTTCTTC	TRBJ2-1	-	-	TRBV10-2
CASSVGTGGTYEQYF	TGTGCCAGCAGTGTTGGGACAGGGGGAACCTACGAGCAGTACTTC	TRBJ2-7	-	TRBD1	TRBV2
CASSGGQGAGGYTF	TGTGCCAGCAGTGGGGGACAGGGGGCGGGAGGCTACACCTTC	TRBJ1-2	-	TRBD1	TRBV6-1
CASSPEGTGRREQYF	TGTGCCAGCAGTCCCGAAGGGACAGGGCGGAGGGAGCAGTACTTC	TRBJ2-7	-	TRBD1	TRBV6-5
CASSPQDSRGAEAFF	TGTGCCAGTAGTCCACAGGACAGCAGAGGGGCTGAAGCTTTCTTT	TRBJ1-1	-	-	TRBV19
CASSIGAGSYEQYF	TGTGCCAGTAGTATAGGTGCAGGCTCCTACGAGCAGTACTTC	TRBJ2-7	-	-	TRBV19
CASSLLTGGPYEQYF	TGCGCCAGCAGCCTACTGACGGGGGGTCCGTACGAGCAGTACTTC	TRBJ2-7	-	TRBD2	TRBV5-1
CASSISTVQETQYF	TGCGCCAGCAGCATTAGTACAGTACAAGAGACCCAGTACTTC	TRBJ2-5	-	-	TRBV5-1
CASSAGQGNNEQFF	TGTGCCAGCAGTGCAGGACAGGGGAACAATGAGCAGTTCTTC	TRBJ2-1	-	TRBD1	TRBV2
CASSIQGASTEAFF	TGTGCCAGTAGTATCCAGGGGGCGAGCACTGAAGCTTTCTTT	TRBJ1-1	-	TRBD1	TRBV19
CATRLPTGIEKLFF	TGTGCCACCCGTCTTCCCACGGGGATAGAAAAACTGTTTTTT	TRBJ1-4	-	-	TRBV18
CASRTDRNYSPLHF	TGCGCCAGCAGAACCGACAGGAACTATTCACCCCTCCACTTT	TRBJ1-6	few	-	TRBV5-1
CASSWGQGARWNEQFF	TGTGCCAGCAGCTGGGGACAGGGGGCGCGATGGAATGAGCAGTTCTTC	TRBJ2-1	-	TRBD1	TRBV11-2
CASSPLSQGPNEQYF	TGTGCCAGCAGCCCCCTTTCCCAGGGCCCTAACGAGCAGTACTTC	TRBJ2-7	-	-	TRBV5-5
CASSPRDREVEYGYTF	TGTGCCAGCAGCCCCCGGGACAGGGAGGTGGAATATGGCTACACCTTC	TRBJ1-2	-	TRBD1	TRBV4-2
CASSEQREGAHGELFF	TGTGCCAGCAGCGAACAAAGGGAAGGGGCCCACGGGGAGCTGTTTTTT	TRBJ2-2	-	-	TRBV25-1
CASSSRATDTQYF	TGTGCCAGCAGTTCCAGGGCCACAGATACGCAGTATTTT	TRBJ2-3	-	-	TRBV7-9
CASSRWSDTQYF	TGTGCCAGCAGCCGTTGGAGTGATACGCAGTATTTT	TRBJ2-3	-	-	TRBV7-2
CASSDSAGGHNEQFF	TGTGCCAGCAGTGACTCAGCGGGGGGGCACAATGAGCAGTTCTTC	TRBJ2-1	-	TRBD2	TRBV6-4
CASSLLNQPQHF	TGTGCCAGCAGCTTATTAAATCAGCCCCAGCATTTT	TRBJ1-5	few	-	TRBV7-2